This T cell receptor (beta chain) appears in the sequencing data of a study of T cells in Graves' hyperthyroidism and ophthalmopathy. Study-level information: Peripheral blood collection took place at initial diagnosis, before any treatment. General study findings and limits: Progression to ophthalmopathy was predicted a median of approximately seven months early.

CDR1 and CDR2 (germline): SGHDN, FVKESK. The CDR3 is made up of 15 amino acids. Trimming took 2 bases from V and 5 from J; bases not matched to a gene: 6. Researchers barred patients who had uncontrolled infection, other autoimmune disease, pregnancy or lactation. For the diagnoses, clinical symptoms, serum thyroxine and TRAb, thyroid ultrasound and orbital computed tomography were used. A single count supports this clonotype. Antigen: not known. Using RNA transcripts as the source, TCR beta CDR3 regions were amplified. HTBI primers were the set used in a first-round RT-PCR of the TCR CDR3. MiXCR was run by TCRdb on the multiplex PCR reads, yielding one entry per CDR3 protein. This table holds 250,000 to 300,000 distinct CDR3 sequences, about 19% found once.

The chain joins TRBV14 to TRBJ2-1; TRBD2 matches at 7 bases. Sequencing was carried out using blood. The source is a man between 45 and 60 years old with Graves' ophthalmopathy. The CDR3 reads CASSQTGGGHNEQFF. The CDR3 DNA sequence: TGTGCCAGCAGCCAAACGGGGGGAGGTCACAATGAGCAGTTCTTC.